A single T cell receptor beta chain is shown here with its context. Here immunoSEQ multiplex PCR was the method, and the copy in TCRdb shows in-frame clones only, minus some. Of 65,000 to 80,000 clones listed, approximately 84% are singletons. These data originate in a study of blood T cell repertoires in COVID-19. V lost 6 bases and J lost 0; bases outside the gene matches: 8. Germline values: CDR1 WNHNN, CDR2 SYGVQD (reference sequence). The CDR3 sequence is 18 residues long. The sequence was collected from a human donor in a cohort sampled during active COVID-19. The J gene is TRBJ2-6, the V gene TRBV10-1; 10 positions agree with TRBD1. Material: peripheral blood. The CDR3 nucleotides read TGCGCCAGCAGCCCCGGGACAGGGGTCAGCTCTGGGGCCAACGTCCTGACTTTC. It codes for CASSPGTGVSSGANVLTF.